This entry is about one T cell receptor beta chain. This record belongs to a study of Ad26.COV2.S vaccination and SARS-CoV-2 variants. Overall study context: The study gave Ad26.COV2.S intramuscularly, once or twice 56 days apart.

The treatment here: around 19 received Ad26.COV2.S at low or high dose, single or two shots; 5 received placebo; per-sample allocation not given. Samples were taken on day 63 after the first vaccine or placebo injection. It was an adult aged 18-55 years in Boston who was the donor. Sequencing was performed with immunoSEQ multiplex PCR; in TCRdb, only in-frame clones are kept and a portion is missing. The sample yields around 500,000 clones, roughly 87% seen once. The receptor was derived from a person between 18 and 65 years old who received the Ad26.COV2.S COVID-19 vaccine or a placebo. Specimen: peripheral blood, collected in a trial of Ad26.COV2.S vaccine versus placebo.

The CDR3 nucleotides are TGTGCCGGGACCTGGGACACAATTTACAATGAGCAGTTCTTC. This gives the protein CAGTWDTIYNEQFF. The chain employs TRBV30 and TRBJ2-1; D possibly corresponds to TRBD1 (6 bases). Germline assignment: CDR1 GTSNPN and CDR2 SVGIG (reference sequence). Between the trimmed V and J ends, which lost 8 bases and 4 bases, there was a span of 18 bases. The CDR3 is 14 residues long.